Each of the 26 T cell receptor beta chains below was sequenced from the same sample in a study of beta chain features in type 1 diabetes. Study-wide results and limits: Shorter TCRB CDR3s, moderately but significantly so, marked every one of the four CD4+ subsets in Type 1 diabetes patients.

Their antigens remain unidentified. Since all of the isolated RNA was reverse transcribed, expressed TCRB transcripts were what got sequenced. Profiling relied on immunoSEQ multiplex PCR, and the TCRdb table lists in-frame clones only, not all of them. The table shows 120,000 or so clones, with about 17% occurring only once. Source material: central memory CD4+ T cells from blood. These receptors all come from a man in his thirties or forties with type 1 diabetes.

This clone came up a few times. This chain connects TRBV7-2 to TRBJ1-1, with D unresolved. V lost 6 bases and J lost 1, with 9 bases in between. The CDR3 has 13 amino acids. Germline-derived CDR1 and CDR2 are SGHTA and FQGNSA. The CDR3 bases are TGTGCCAGCAGGCCCAGGCAGAACACTGAAGCTTTCTTT. Amino acids: CASRPRQNTEAFF.

This clone came up a few times. The V call is TRBV6-6, the J call TRBJ2-1, with TRBD1 matching 9 bases. This CDR3 spans 16 amino acids. Per the germline V gene, CDR1 is MNHNY and CDR2 is SVGAGI (reference sequence). J gave up 6 bases and V 7 bases, and 13 bases lay outside the gene matches. The CDR3 spells CASTRKSGQGVNEQFF. DNA of the CDR3: TGTGCCAGCACCCGTAAATCGGGACAGGGCGTCAATGAGCAGTTCTTC.

Only a few counts were recorded for this clone. The rearrangement joins TRBV30 to TRBJ1-6; D is unresolved. The V end lost 3 bases, the J end lost 7 bases, and 10 bases lay between the germline ends. Germline CDR1 GTSNPN, CDR2 SVGIG (reference sequence). The CDR3 is made up of 13 amino acids. CDR3 loop: CAWSPAENSPLHF. Here the CDR3 DNA reads TGTGCCTGGAGCCCCGCGGAGAATTCACCCCTCCACTTT.

This clone was picked up a small number of times. One end of the junction is discordant with germline, which a read error may explain. The chain combines TRBV18 with TRBJ2-6; D is tentatively TRBD1 or TRBD2 (6 bases each). Germline loops: CDR1 KGHSH, CDR2 LQKENI. There are 15 residues in the CDR3. Written as DNA, the CDR3 is TGTGCCAGCTCACCGGAACAGGGCGGGGTCAACGTCCTGACTTTC. This gives the protein CASSPEQGGVNVLTF.

This clone was recorded at least ten times. The chain uses TRBV11-1 and TRBJ2-1; 7 bases match TRBD2. The CDR3 loop spans 12 amino acids. Germline lookup yields CDR1 SGHAT and CDR2 FQDESV (reference sequence). V was clipped by 5 bases and J by 10 bases; unmatched bases: 5. In nucleotides, the CDR3 is TGTGCCAGCAGCCCGGGGGGTTCAGAGCAGTTCTTC. This gives the protein CASSPGGSEQFF.

This clone was counted a few times. CDR3: CASSAPGTGNTGELFF. CDR3 nucleotides: TGTGCCAGCAGCGCCCCGGGGACGGGGAACACCGGGGAGCTGTTTTTT. This chain links TRBV9 with TRBJ2-2; D possibly uses TRBD1 or TRBD2 (5 bases each). There are 16 residues in the CDR3. The germline V gene has CDR1 SGDLS and CDR2 YYNGEE. V lost 3 bases and J lost 1, with 13 bases in between.

The chain combines TRBV13 with TRBJ1-4; tentative D call: TRBD1 (6 bases). The CDR3 has 16 residues. V lost 5 bases, J lost 4 bases, and 17 bases lay in between. CDR1 and CDR2 (germline): PRHDT, FYEKMQ (reference sequence). The CDR3 is CASSRRSGGLNEKLFF. CDR3 DNA sequence: TGTGCCAGCAGCCGACGGTCCGGGGGCCTTAATGAAAAACTGTTTTTT.

This clone was seen more than once but under ten times. V and J are TRBV18 and TRBJ2-7; TRBD1 matches 7 bases. The trim removed 3 bases at V and 5 bases at J, leaving 10 bases unmatched. The CDR3 length is 15 residues. Germline lookup yields CDR1 KGHSH and CDR2 LQKENI. The CDR3 sequence: CASSPGQTRRHEQYF. For the CDR3, the DNA is TGTGCCAGCTCACCGGGACAGACTCGAAGACACGAGCAGTACTTC.

This clone has more than one count but fewer than ten. The chain carries TRBV29-1 and TRBJ2-7; D is perhaps TRBD1 (6 bases). Trimming stripped 6 bases from V and 2 bases from J, with 17 bases between. CDR1 is SQVTM, CDR2 ANQGSEA, per germline. The CDR3 covers 14 residues. CDR3 nucleotides: TGCAGCGTAGCTACAGGGAGTGCGACCTACGAGCAGTACTTC. It translates to CSVATGSATYEQYF.

This clone was recorded a few times. V is TRBV7-2 and J is TRBJ2-3, with unresolved D. The V and J ends lost 5 bases and 4 bases respectively, with 7 bases between them. This CDR3 spans 12 amino acids. Germline CDR1 SGHTA, CDR2 FQGNSA. CDR3 nucleotide sequence: TGTGCCAGCAGCCGCTGGCCAGATACGCAGTATTTT. Residues: CASSRWPDTQYF.

The CDR3 DNA follows: TGTGCCAGCAGTCCGGGGACAGGGGCCACAGATACGCAGTATTTT. Amino acids: CASSPGTGATDTQYF. The chain links TRBV28 to TRBJ2-3, with 10 nucleotides matching TRBD1. V gave up 5 bases and J gave up 2 bases; unmatched junction bases: 4. This CDR3 contains 15 residues. CDR1 and CDR2 (germline): MDHEN, SYDVKM.

This chain uses TRBV7-6 with TRBJ2-7; D might be TRBD1 (6 bases). V was clipped by 0 bases and J by 6 bases, with 15 bases between them. This CDR3 contains 15 residues. Germline CDR1 SGHVS, CDR2 FNYEAQ. CDR3 sequence: CASSLAGGRGSEQYF. CDR3 coding DNA: TGTGCCAGCAGCTTAGCGGGCGGCAGGGGCTCCGAGCAGTACTTC.

This clone turned up a few times. Possible read error: a much larger clone is one base away. The chain combines TRBV4-2 with TRBJ2-7, with TRBD2 identical over 10 bases. The CDR3 runs to 15 residues. Germline V gene lookup returns CDR1 LGHNA and CDR2 YNFKEQ. CDR3 sequence reads: CARSPERGGSYEQYF. CDR3 coding DNA: TGTGCCCGCAGCCCCGAGCGGGGGGGCTCCTACGAGCAGTACTTC.

This clone was recorded at least ten times. The J gene is TRBJ1-5, the V gene TRBV4-2; tentatively, D is TRBD1 (6 bases). The germline CDR1 and CDR2 sequences are LGHNA and YNFKEQ. V was shortened by 1 base and J by 6 bases, with 13 bases between the two germline ends. This CDR3 contains 15 residues. This CDR3 is CASSQVGGAGQPQHF. In nucleotides, the CDR3 is TGTGCCAGCAGCCAAGTGGGGGGGGCAGGTCAGCCCCAGCATTTT.

This sequence joins TRBV2 and TRBJ1-2; 7 nucleotides match TRBD1. The CDR3 consists of 13 residues. In germline, CDR1 is SNHLY, CDR2 FYNNEI. V dropped 2 bases and J dropped 5; count of bases not matched to a gene: 2. The CDR3 DNA follows: TGTGCCAGCAGTGAACAGGGACAGTATGGCTACACCTTC. It is translated as CASSEQGQYGYTF. Full variable domain (rest looked up from reference TRBV2 and TRBJ1-2): EPEVTQTPSHQVTQMGQEVILRCVPISNHLYFYWYRQILGQKVEFLVSFYNNEISEKSEIFDDQFSVERPDGSNFTLKIRSTKLEDSAMYFCASSEQGQYGYTFGSGTRLTVV.

The table lists this clone with a few counts. This chain links TRBV10-3 with TRBJ2-1; a weak D match, TRBD2 (5 bases). Germline assignment: CDR1 ENHRY and CDR2 SYGVKD. The germline V and J ends were trimmed by 5 bases and 4 bases, with 12 bases remaining between them. The CDR3 sequence is 14 residues long. The CDR3 region is CAISPAGLYNEQFF. As DNA, the CDR3 is TGTGCCATCAGTCCCGCGGGCTTATACAATGAGCAGTTCTTC.

This clone has just a few counts. The rearrangement uses TRBV12-2 and TRBJ2-5; TRBD2, the table's D call, lacks a check against the DNA. TRBV12-2 is classified as a pseudogene. CDR3 length: 16 amino acids. In nucleotides, the CDR3 is TGTGCAAGTCGCTTTCCACTAGCGGGGGACCAAGAGACCCAGTACTTC. It specifies CASRFPLAGDQETQYF.

This clone showed up just a few times. The chain recombines TRBV27 with TRBJ1-2; TRBD1 agrees at 7 bases. V lost 6 bases and J lost 4; bases outside the gene matches: 8. CDR1 MNHEY and CDR2 SMNVEV come from the germline V gene (reference sequence). The CDR3 covers 14 residues. CDR3 protein: CASSPRGQTYGYTF. DNA for the CDR3: TGTGCCAGCAGCCCACGGGGACAGACCTATGGCTACACCTTC.

The sample holds a few counts of this clone. The chain uses TRBV14 and TRBJ1-4; the match to TRBD1 covers 11 bases. V trimming: 4 bases; J trimming: 7 bases; junction bases outside the gene matches: 8. The CDR3 loop spans 16 amino acids. Germline V gene sequence: CDR1 SGHDN, CDR2 FVKESK. CDR3 in DNA: TGTGCCAGCAGCCCACGGACAGGGGGCAGCACTGAAAAACTGTTTTTT. Residues: CASSPRTGGSTEKLFF.

Relative to its sample, this clone is medium-sized. V is TRBV7-2 and J is TRBJ2-3; tentatively, D is TRBD2 (6 bases). CDR3 length: 15 amino acids. Trimming pared 2 bases from V and 8 bases from J, leaving 17 bases between. CDR1 SGHTA and CDR2 FQGNSA come from the germline V gene. CDR3 DNA sequence: TGTGCCAGCAGCTTATTGGCGGGGATGCAGGGTACGCAGTATTTT. Protein: CASSLLAGMQGTQYF.

This clone was counted only a few times. The chain couples TRBV11-3 to TRBJ2-7; 11 bases fit TRBD2. V dropped 3 bases and J dropped 12; count of bases not matched to a gene: 4. The CDR3 is 12 amino acids. CDR1 is SGHNT and CDR2 is YENEEA in the germline V gene. The CDR3 spells CASSFSGGAMYF. In DNA, the CDR3 is TGTGCCAGCAGCTTTAGCGGGGGGGCGATGTACTTC.

This clone has a handful of counts. The chain carries TRBV4-3 and TRBJ1-2; D is undetermined. Trimming removed 7 bases at V and 4 bases at J, with 16 bases between. CDR1 is LGHNA, CDR2 YSLEER, per germline. CDR3 length equals 14 residues. CDR3 bases: TGCGCCAGCACCAAAACGTCCGGGAGCTATGGCTACACCTTC. It is translated as CASTKTSGSYGYTF.

This clone was recorded a few times. V gene TRBV19 combines with J gene TRBJ1-4; D gene uncertain. The CDR3 consists of 15 residues. The V and J ends lost 6 bases and 4 bases respectively, with 15 bases between them. Germline CDR1 LNHDA, CDR2 SQIVND (reference sequence). DNA for the CDR3: TGTGCCAGTAGCCAGGAGTGGCGGTTTAATGAAAAACTGTTTTTT. This sequence encodes CASSQEWRFNEKLFF.

The rearrangement joins TRBV11-2 to TRBJ2-1; D tentatively fits TRBD1 or TRBD2 (6 bases each). Per the germline V gene, CDR1 is SGHAT and CDR2 is FQNNGV. The V end lost 5 bases, the J end lost 6 bases, and 23 bases lay between the germline ends. The CDR3 is made up of 17 amino acids. CDR3 sequence reads: CASSPNRASVIRNEQFF. The CDR3, as DNA: TGTGCCAGCAGCCCTAACAGGGCTAGCGTTATACGCAATGAGCAGTTCTTC.

This clone has a handful of counts. The chain carries TRBV7-2 and TRBJ2-5; 9 bases agree with TRBD1. This CDR3 is 13 amino acids long. The V gene's germline CDR1 is SGHTA and CDR2 FQGNSA. J lost 14 bases, V lost 3 bases, and 10 bases had no gene match. The CDR3 region is CASSLAGDRELYF. The CDR3 nucleotides are TGTGCCAGCAGCTTGGCCGGGGACAGGGAGCTTTACTTC. The full variable domain, with the rest looked up from reference TRBV7-2 and TRBJ2-5, is GAGVSQSPSNKVTEKGKDVELRCDPISGHTALYWYRQSLGQGLEFLIYFQGNSAPDKSGLPSDRFSAERTGGSVSTLTIQRTQQEDSAVYLCASSLAGDRELYFGPGTRLLVL.

This clone has only a few counts. The V and J genes are TRBV9 and TRBJ1-2, with TRBD1 as a possible D gene (5 bases). CDR3 length: 14 amino acids. CDR1 and CDR2 from the germline V gene are SGDLS and YYNGEE. Between the trimmed V and J ends, which lost 4 bases and 4 bases, there was a span of 14 bases. CDR3 nucleotides: TGTGCCAGCAGCCCTCAGGGTAGCGGCTATGGCTACACCTTC. Its translation is CASSPQGSGYGYTF. The full variable domain, in which reference TRBV9 and TRBJ1-2 provide the parts outside the CDR3, is DSGVTQTPKHLITATGQRVTLRCSPRSGDLSVYWYQQSLDQGLQFLIQYYNGEERAKGNILERFSAQQFPDLHSELNLSSLELGDSALYFCASSPQGSGYGYTFGSGTRLTVV.